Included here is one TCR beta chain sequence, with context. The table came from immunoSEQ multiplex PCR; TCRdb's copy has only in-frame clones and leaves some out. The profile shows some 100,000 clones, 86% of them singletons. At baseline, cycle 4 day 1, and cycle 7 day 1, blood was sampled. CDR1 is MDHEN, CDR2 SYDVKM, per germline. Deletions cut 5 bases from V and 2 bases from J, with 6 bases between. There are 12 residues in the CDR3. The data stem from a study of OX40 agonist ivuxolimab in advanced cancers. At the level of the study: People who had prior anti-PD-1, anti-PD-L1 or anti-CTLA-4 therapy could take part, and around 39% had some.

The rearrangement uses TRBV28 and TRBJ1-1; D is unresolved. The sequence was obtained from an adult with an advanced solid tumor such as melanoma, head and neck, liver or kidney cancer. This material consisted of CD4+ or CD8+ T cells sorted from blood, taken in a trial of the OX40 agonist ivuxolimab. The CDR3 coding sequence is TGTGCCAGCAGTACCGACAACACTGAAGCTTTCTTT. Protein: CASSTDNTEAFF.